This TCR beta chain stems from a study of T cells in narcolepsy. Study-level background: Enrolled donors included narcolepsy type 1 or type 2 patients and healthy controls. Broader study findings: Autoreactive clonotypes reportedly recurred in blood of same and different patients, not controls. Autoreactive HCRT-specific and TRIB2-specific clonotypes were marked in same-patient CSF-versus-blood CD4+ comparisons.

About this clone: Its antigen is undetermined.

Sequencing used immunoSEQ multiplex PCR; TCRdb keeps in-frame clones, though not all of them. Here the sample spans some 32,000 clones, about 77% being singletons. The sample was CD45RA- memory CD4+ T cells from PBMCs. The clonotype was recovered from a human donor with narcolepsy.

The CDR3 region has the DNA TGTGCCAGCTCACCAAGGTCGGGGCTAGCCAAAAACATTCAGTACTTC. As protein: CASSPRSGLAKNIQYF. The V and J genes are TRBV18 and TRBJ2-4; D may correspond to TRBD1 or TRBD2 (5 bases each). Germline V gene sequence: CDR1 KGHSH, CDR2 LQKENI. The length of the CDR3 is 16 residues. The V gene lost 2 bases and the J gene lost 0 bases, with 11 bases spanning the gap.